This T cell receptor beta chain derives from a study of cytomegalovirus exposure and HLA in healthy donors. The data were produced by immunoSEQ multiplex PCR, yet TCRdb's version contains in-frame clones alone and is incomplete. The data hold about 170,000 clones, with around 88% observed a single time. V lost 8 bases and J 7 bases, leaving 12 bases between the germline ends. CDR3 length: 13 amino acids. Per the germline V gene, CDR1 is MNHNS and CDR2 is SASEGT. The TCR originated in a woman aged 18 to 35 in good health and CMV-seronegative. The V and J genes are TRBV6-1 and TRBJ1-6; a weak D match, TRBD1 (5 bases). The specimen was PBMCs. Here the CDR3 DNA reads TGTGCCAGCCATAGGGGCTTGAATTCACCCCTCCACTTT. This sequence encodes CASHRGLNSPLHF.